The 19 T cell receptor beta chains in this list originate from one sample, sequenced in a study of blood T cells in healthy people across ages. A sample-barcoded 5' primer and a J-beta primer mix were used in a second PCR of roughly 7 to 11 cycles. In TCRdb, the 5' RACE reads were re-called with MiXCR into one record per CDR3 protein. This table has about 680,000 distinct CDR3 sequences, 45% to 50% appearing once. The sample comprised blood. The receptors originated from a woman in her sixties in good health.

The chain couples TRBV7-8 to TRBJ2-3; 14 nucleotides match TRBD2. The CDR3 consists of 16 residues. Unmatched junction bases numbered 4, after V lost 4 bases and J lost 4 bases. Germline V gene sequence: CDR1 SGHVS, CDR2 FQNEAQ. CDR3 in amino acids: CASSWTSGRFPDTQYF. Written as DNA, the CDR3 is TGTGCCAGCAGCTGGACTAGCGGGAGGTTCCCAGATACGCAGTATTTT.

On this clonotype: At one end, the junction sequence differs from germline, possibly due to a read error. The chain uses TRBV20-1 and TRBJ2-1, with D hard to call. CDR1 and CDR2 (germline): DFQATT, SNEGSKA (reference sequence). The CDR3 loop spans 13 amino acids. This CDR3 is CSAGGYSNNEQFF. The CDR3 region has the DNA TGCAGTGCGGGTGGCTACTCCAACAATGAGCAGTTCTTC.

The chain has TRBV9 and TRBJ2-5; TRBD2 might be the D (5 bases). Deletions cut 4 bases from V and 2 bases from J, with 33 bases between. CDR1 and CDR2 from the germline V gene are SGDLS and YYNGEE. CDR3 length equals 21 residues. The DNA of the CDR3 is TGTGCCAGCAGCCCATTAGTATCGGGAATATTGGGTGGGTCACAGCAAGAGACCCAGTACTTC. Amino acids: CASSPLVSGILGGSQQETQYF.

The V call is TRBV29-1, the J call TRBJ1-5; a possible D gene is TRBD1 (5 bases). Trimming shortened V by 5 bases and J by 0 bases, and 11 bases separated the two germline ends. Germline loops: CDR1 SQVTM, CDR2 ANQGSEA. The CDR3 length is 14 residues. DNA for the CDR3: TGCAGCGTTCTGGGACTTGATAGCAATCAGCCCCAGCATTTT. Protein: CSVLGLDSNQPQHF.

This clonotype has a handful of counts. The CDR3 loop reads CASSQLAGSYNEQYF. CDR3 nucleotides: TGTGCCAGCTCACAGCTAGCGGGTTCCTACAATGAGCAGTACTTC. V usage is TRBV18 and J usage is TRBJ2-7; 8 bases are a match to TRBD2. Germline values: CDR1 KGHSH, CDR2 LQKENI. The V segment lost 4 bases and the J segment 7 bases; nucleotides outside the gene matches: 12. There are 15 residues in the CDR3.

The chain uses TRBV5-1 and TRBJ1-5; D is ambiguous. CDR1 SGHRS and CDR2 YFSETQ come from the germline V gene. The CDR3 totals 14 residues. V lost 2 bases and J 1 base, leaving 7 bases between the germline ends. This CDR3 is CASSFGESNQPQHF. The DNA for the CDR3 is TGCGCCAGCAGCTTTGGAGAGAGCAATCAGCCCCAGCATTTT. Full variable domain (outside the CDR3, taken from reference TRBV5-1 and TRBJ1-5): KAGVTQTPRYLIKTRGQQVTLSCSPISGHRSVSWYQQTPGQGLQFLFEYFSETQRNKGNFPGRFSGRQFSNSRSEMNVSTLELGDSALYLCASSFGESNQPQHFGDGTRLSIL.

DNA of the CDR3: TGCAGCGCCCGCCCTAGCGGGGGTGCAGCGGACAATGAGCAGTTCTTC. Translation gives CSARPSGGAADNEQFF. This chain uses TRBV29-1 with TRBJ2-1; 10 nucleotides agree with TRBD2. Germline values: CDR1 SQVTM, CDR2 ANQGSEA. V gave up 7 bases and J gave up 5 bases; unmatched junction bases: 14. This CDR3 has 16 residues.

A few counts support this clonotype. V and J are TRBV7-2 and TRBJ2-7; D ambiguous. This CDR3 is 12 amino acids long. With 2 bases removed from V and 2 bases from J, the gap between germline ends came to 4 bases. Looked up from germline, CDR1 is SGHTA and CDR2 is FQGNSA. In DNA form, the CDR3 reads TGTGCCAGCAGCTTACGTACCTACGAGCAGTACTTC. This sequence encodes CASSLRTYEQYF. Filled out from reference TRBV7-2 and TRBJ2-7, the complete variable domain reads GAGVSQSPSNKVTEKGKDVELRCDPISGHTALYWYRQSLGQGLEFLIYFQGNSAPDKSGLPSDRFSAERTGGSVSTLTIQRTQQEDSAVYLCASSLRTYEQYFGPGTRLTVT.

The chain uses TRBV6-6 and TRBJ1-2; TRBD1 agrees at 9 bases. Per the germline V gene, CDR1 is MNHNY and CDR2 is SVGAGI (reference sequence). The CDR3 length is 15 residues. J was trimmed by 2 bases and V by 2 bases; bases with no gene match: 3. The DNA of the CDR3 is TGTGCCAGCAGTTACGGGACAGGGTTGAACTATGGCTACACCTTC. Translated, it gives CASSYGTGLNYGYTF.

On this clonotype itself: A clone one base away is much larger, so this may be a read error. CDR3 loop: CASSLGGLGDYGYTF. Here the CDR3 DNA reads TGTGCCAGCAGCTTAGGAGGACTGGGCGACTATGGCTACACCTTC. The chain couples TRBV7-2 to TRBJ1-2; D gene ambiguous. Germline CDR1 reads SGHTA; CDR2 reads FQGNSA. V gave up 1 base and J gave up 3 bases, with 12 bases separating them. The length of the CDR3 is 15 residues.

The CDR3 here is CASSVWGSNNEQFF. Written as DNA, the CDR3 is TGTGCCAGCAGCGTATGGGGGTCCAACAATGAGCAGTTCTTC. The rearrangement links TRBV9 to TRBJ2-1, with D possibly called TRBD1 or TRBD2 (5 bases each). Germline V CDR1 and CDR2: SGDLS, YYNGEE. The CDR3 totals 14 residues. V lost 1 base and J lost 5, with 10 bases in between. The full variable domain, rest sourced from reference TRBV9 and TRBJ2-1, is DSGVTQTPKHLITATGQRVTLRCSPRSGDLSVYWYQQSLDQGLQFLIQYYNGEERAKGNILERFSAQQFPDLHSELNLSSLELGDSALYFCASSVWGSNNEQFFGPGTRLTVL.

This chain connects TRBV27 to TRBJ1-2; 10 bases match TRBD1. From germline, CDR1 is MNHEY and CDR2 SMNVEV (reference sequence). The CDR3 consists of 16 residues. Trimming took 9 bases from V and 4 from J; bases not matched to a gene: 14. The CDR3 DNA sequence: TGTGCCAGTAGTCAACGCCCGGGACAGGGGCCCTATGGCTACACCTTC. Its protein is CASSQRPGQGPYGYTF.

The chain employs TRBV5-1 and TRBJ2-5, with TRBD2 identical over 12 bases. The ends lost 5 bases at V and 11 bases at J; junction bases unmatched: 16. Germline CDR1 and CDR2: SGHRS and YFSETQ. This CDR3 contains 16 residues. CDR3 nucleotide sequence: TGCGCCAGCAGTTCGACTAGCGGGAGTTGGTACAATGAGCAGTACTTC. Translation gives CASSSTSGSWYNEQYF.

The rearrangement joins TRBV9 to TRBJ1-1; D is undetermined. The length of the CDR3 is 14 residues. Trimming removed 4 bases at V and 5 bases at J, with 15 bases between. Germline V gene lookup returns CDR1 SGDLS and CDR2 YYNGEE. This CDR3 reads CASSPEGVFTEAFF. As DNA, the CDR3 is TGTGCCAGCAGCCCCGAAGGAGTTTTTACTGAAGCTTTCTTT.

This clonotype occurred a few times. The CDR3 DNA is TGTGCCAGCAGCTTAGCGGGACAGGGGCAGTTCTTC. This encodes CASSLAGQGQFF. The chain joins TRBV11-1 to TRBJ2-1, with 9 bases lining up with TRBD1. This CDR3 has 12 amino acids. From germline, CDR1 is SGHAT and CDR2 FQDESV (reference sequence). The ends lost 0 bases at V and 12 bases at J; junction bases unmatched: 0.

This clonotype was detected only once. This rearrangement joins TRBV29-1 to TRBJ2-7; 9 positions match TRBD2. The trim removed 1 base at V and 5 bases at J, leaving 6 bases unmatched. Germline V gene lookup returns CDR1 SQVTM and CDR2 ANQGSEA. The CDR3 loop spans 14 amino acids. Here the CDR3 reads CSVEVAGGGDEQYF. The CDR3 DNA is TGCAGCGTTGAAGTGGCGGGAGGGGGTGACGAGCAGTACTTC.

This clonotype showed up many times. The V and J genes are TRBV28 and TRBJ2-7, with 8 positions matching TRBD1. Germline V lookup: CDR1 MDHEN, CDR2 SYDVKM. CDR3 length: 15 amino acids. Trimming took 6 bases from V and 2 from J; bases not matched to a gene: 9. CDR3 protein: CASRPPGTGTYEQYF. The CDR3, as DNA: TGTGCCAGCAGGCCTCCCGGGACAGGTACCTACGAGCAGTACTTC.

Worth noting for this clonotype: A read error may be the cause here, since a much bigger clone is one base away. In DNA, the CDR3 is TGTGCCGGCAGCGTATCCCAGGGGGCGTACACCTTC. Translation gives CAGSVSQGAYTF. The chain is built from TRBV9 and TRBJ1-2, with 8 positions matching TRBD1. The germline CDR1 and CDR2 sequences are SGDLS and YYNGEE. This CDR3 region has 12 residues.

This clonotype has only a few counts. The CDR3 here is CASSQATGGSAEAFF. DNA of the CDR3: TGTGCCAGCAGCCAAGCGACAGGGGGCTCGGCTGAAGCTTTCTTT. V gene TRBV14 combines with J gene TRBJ1-1; 10 nucleotides line up with TRBD1. This CDR3 comprises 15 residues. CDR1 and CDR2 from the germline V gene are SGHDN and FVKESK. After removal of 1 base from V and 6 bases from J, the junction contained 5 bases not matched to a gene.